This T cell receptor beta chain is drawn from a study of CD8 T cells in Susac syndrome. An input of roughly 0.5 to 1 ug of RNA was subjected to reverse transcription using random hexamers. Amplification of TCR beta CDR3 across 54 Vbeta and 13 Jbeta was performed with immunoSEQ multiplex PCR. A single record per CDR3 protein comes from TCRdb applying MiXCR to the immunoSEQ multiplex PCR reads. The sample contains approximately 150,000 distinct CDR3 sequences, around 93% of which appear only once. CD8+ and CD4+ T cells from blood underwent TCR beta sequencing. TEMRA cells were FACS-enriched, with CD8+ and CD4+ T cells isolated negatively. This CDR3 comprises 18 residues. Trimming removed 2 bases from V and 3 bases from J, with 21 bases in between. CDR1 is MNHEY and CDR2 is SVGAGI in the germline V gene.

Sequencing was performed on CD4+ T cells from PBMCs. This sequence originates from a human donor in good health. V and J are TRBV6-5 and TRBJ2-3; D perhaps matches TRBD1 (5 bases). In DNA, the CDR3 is TGTGCCAGCAGTTACGGGCAGATAAGGGGTAAAAGGACAGATACGCAGTATTTT. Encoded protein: CASSYGQIRGKRTDTQYF.